This T cell receptor beta chain was retrieved from a study of shared clonotypes between healthy human individuals. Germline CDR1 reads LNHDA; CDR2 reads SQIVND (reference sequence). CDR3 length: 15 amino acids. V was trimmed by 1 base and J by 1 base, leaving 9 bases between them. The table came from immunoSEQ multiplex PCR; TCRdb's copy has only in-frame clones and leaves some out. The sample contains about 2.4 million clones, over 85% of which appear only once. The V gene is TRBV19, the J gene TRBJ2-3; unclear D gene. Input material: naive CD4+ T cells from PBMCs. The subset here: CD45RA+ positively selected. This receptor was obtained from a man aged 18-30 years in good health. Some clones in this sample may be carry-over from other donors' samples. The CDR3 coding sequence is TGTGCCAGTAGTATAGGCGGTACAGGCACAGATACGCAGTATTTT. It is translated as CASSIGGTGTDTQYF.